This paragraph covers one TCR beta chain sequence. What it binds is unknown. This sample is drawn from a study of T cell responses to AZD1222 COVID-19 vaccine. Study-level information: Researchers grouped second doses given at about 4 or about 12 weeks into one pool.

Study results and limitations: Epitopes outside B.1.351 and B.1.1.7 mutated regions reportedly drew nearly half of spike TCRs. Donors, mostly white British, included more females; clonal diversity was possibly underestimated. With dominance at 160-218 and 743-854, vaccine-associated CD4 TCRs spanned spike.

Method: immunoSEQ multiplex PCR; TCRdb's copy keeps in-frame clones and lacks some. The profile shows about 140,000 clones, 80% to 90% of them singletons. The CDR3 is 15 residues long. Unmatched junction bases numbered 10, after V lost 6 bases and J lost 6 bases. CDR1 LNHDA and CDR2 SQIVND come from the germline V gene (reference sequence). The TCR was taken from an adult in good health. J is TRBJ1-2 and V is TRBV19; 10 positions agree with TRBD1. Material: peripheral blood, obtained on day 0 of AZD1222 vaccination. The CDR3 reads CASRLHTGQGDGYTF. CDR3 DNA sequence: TGTGCCAGTAGGCTACATACCGGACAGGGGGATGGCTACACCTTC.